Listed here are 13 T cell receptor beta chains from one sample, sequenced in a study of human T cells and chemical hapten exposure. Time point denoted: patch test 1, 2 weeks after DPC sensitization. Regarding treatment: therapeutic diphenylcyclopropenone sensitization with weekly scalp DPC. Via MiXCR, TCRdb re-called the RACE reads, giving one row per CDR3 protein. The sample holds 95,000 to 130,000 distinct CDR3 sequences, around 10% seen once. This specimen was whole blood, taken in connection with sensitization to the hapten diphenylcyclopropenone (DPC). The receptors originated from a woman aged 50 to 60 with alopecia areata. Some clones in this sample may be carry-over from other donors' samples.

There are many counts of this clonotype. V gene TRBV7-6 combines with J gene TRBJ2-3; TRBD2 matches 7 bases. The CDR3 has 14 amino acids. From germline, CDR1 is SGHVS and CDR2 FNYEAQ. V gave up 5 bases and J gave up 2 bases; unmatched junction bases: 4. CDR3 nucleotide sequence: TGTGCCAGCAGCCCCGGGACTAACACAGATACGCAGTATTTT. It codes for CASSPGTNTDTQYF.

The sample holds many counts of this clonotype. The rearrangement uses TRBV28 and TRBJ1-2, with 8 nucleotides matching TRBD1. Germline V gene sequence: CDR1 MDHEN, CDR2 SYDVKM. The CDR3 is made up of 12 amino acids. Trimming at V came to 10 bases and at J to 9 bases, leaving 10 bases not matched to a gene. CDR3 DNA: TGTGCCACCCGGACAGGGCGAGTGAGCTACACCTTC. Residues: CATRTGRVSYTF.

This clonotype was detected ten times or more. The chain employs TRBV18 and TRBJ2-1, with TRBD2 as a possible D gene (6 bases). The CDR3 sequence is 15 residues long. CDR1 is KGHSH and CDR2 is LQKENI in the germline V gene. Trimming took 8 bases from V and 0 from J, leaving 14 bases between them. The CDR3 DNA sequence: TGTGCCAGCCAATCGGTGGGAGGCTCCTACAATGAGCAGTTCTTC. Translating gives CASQSVGGSYNEQFF.

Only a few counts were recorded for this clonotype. The DNA of the CDR3 is TGCAGCGTTGAAGGCCACCGGCTCAGCTCTAGCACAGATACGCAGTATTTT. Encoded protein: CSVEGHRLSSSTDTQYF. This chain connects TRBV29-1 to TRBJ2-3; no definite D call. The CDR3 runs to 17 residues. V dropped 1 base and J dropped 0 bases, with 17 bases sitting between them. Germline lookup yields CDR1 SQVTM and CDR2 ANQGSEA.

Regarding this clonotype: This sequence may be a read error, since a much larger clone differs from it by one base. The CDR3: CSTSSGSSTNTQYF. For the CDR3, the DNA is TGCAGCACCAGTAGCGGGAGCAGCACAAATACGCAGTATTTT. The rearrangement joins TRBV29-1 to TRBJ2-3; 9 positions agree with TRBD2. The CDR3 has 14 residues. Germline loops: CDR1 SQVTM, CDR2 ANQGSEA.

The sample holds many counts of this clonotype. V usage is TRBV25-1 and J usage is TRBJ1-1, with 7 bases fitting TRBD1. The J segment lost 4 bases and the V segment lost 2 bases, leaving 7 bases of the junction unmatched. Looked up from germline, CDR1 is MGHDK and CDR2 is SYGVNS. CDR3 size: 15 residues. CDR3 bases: TGTGCCAGCAGTGAAACGGGTAGGGGGCGCACTGAAGCTTTCTTT. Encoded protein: CASSETGRGRTEAFF. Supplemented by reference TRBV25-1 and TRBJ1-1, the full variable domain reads EADIYQTPRYLVIGTGKKITLECSQTMGHDKMYWYQQDPGMELHLIHYSYGVNSTEKGDLSSESTVSRIRTEHFPLTLESARPSHTSQYLCASSETGRGRTEAFFGQGTRLTVV.

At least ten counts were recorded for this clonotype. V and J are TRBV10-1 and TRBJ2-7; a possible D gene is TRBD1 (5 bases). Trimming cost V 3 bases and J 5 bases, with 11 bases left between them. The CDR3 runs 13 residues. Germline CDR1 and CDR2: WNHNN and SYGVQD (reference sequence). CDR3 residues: CASSDRGPDEQYF. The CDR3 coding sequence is TGCGCCAGCAGTGATAGGGGCCCGGACGAGCAGTACTTC.

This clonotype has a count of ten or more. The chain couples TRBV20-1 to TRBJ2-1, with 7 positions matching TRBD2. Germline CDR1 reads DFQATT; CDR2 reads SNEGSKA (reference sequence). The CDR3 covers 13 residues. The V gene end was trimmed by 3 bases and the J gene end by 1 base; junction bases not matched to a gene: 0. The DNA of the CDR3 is TGCAGTGCTAGGCGGGGGTCCTACAATGAGCAGTTCTTC. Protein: CSARRGSYNEQFF.

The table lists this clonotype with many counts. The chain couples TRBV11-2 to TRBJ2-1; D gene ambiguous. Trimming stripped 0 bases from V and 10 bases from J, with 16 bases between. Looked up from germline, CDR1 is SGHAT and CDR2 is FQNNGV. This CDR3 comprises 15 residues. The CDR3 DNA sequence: TGTGCCAGCAGCTTAGATCTAGTACCTTCCCGGGAGCAGTTCTTC. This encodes CASSLDLVPSREQFF.

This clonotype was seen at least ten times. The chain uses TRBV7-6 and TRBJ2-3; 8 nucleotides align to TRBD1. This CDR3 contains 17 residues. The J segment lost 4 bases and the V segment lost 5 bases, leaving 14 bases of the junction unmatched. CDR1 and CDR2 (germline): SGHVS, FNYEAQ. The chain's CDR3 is CASSHPRQGPGADTQYF. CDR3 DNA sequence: TGTGCCAGCAGCCACCCCCGACAGGGGCCCGGCGCAGATACGCAGTATTTT.

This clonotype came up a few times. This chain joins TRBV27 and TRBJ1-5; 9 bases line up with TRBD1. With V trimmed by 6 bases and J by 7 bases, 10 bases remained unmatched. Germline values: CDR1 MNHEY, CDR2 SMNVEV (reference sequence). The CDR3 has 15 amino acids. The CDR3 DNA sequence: TGTGCCAGCAGGGGCGGGACAGGGACAGGGCAGCCCCAGCATTTT. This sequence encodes CASRGGTGTGQPQHF.

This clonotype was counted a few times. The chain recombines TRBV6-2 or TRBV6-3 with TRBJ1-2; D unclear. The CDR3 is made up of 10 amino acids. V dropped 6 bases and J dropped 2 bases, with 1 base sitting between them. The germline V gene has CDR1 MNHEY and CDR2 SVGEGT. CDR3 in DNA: TGTGCCAGCAGCAACTATGGCTACACCTTC. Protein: CASSNYGYTF.

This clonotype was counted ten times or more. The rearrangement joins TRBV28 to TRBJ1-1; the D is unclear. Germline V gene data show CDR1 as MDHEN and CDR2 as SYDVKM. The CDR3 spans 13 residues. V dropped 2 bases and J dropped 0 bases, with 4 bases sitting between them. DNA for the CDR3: TGTGCCAGCAGTTTACTTCTGAACACTGAAGCTTTCTTT. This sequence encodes CASSLLLNTEAFF.